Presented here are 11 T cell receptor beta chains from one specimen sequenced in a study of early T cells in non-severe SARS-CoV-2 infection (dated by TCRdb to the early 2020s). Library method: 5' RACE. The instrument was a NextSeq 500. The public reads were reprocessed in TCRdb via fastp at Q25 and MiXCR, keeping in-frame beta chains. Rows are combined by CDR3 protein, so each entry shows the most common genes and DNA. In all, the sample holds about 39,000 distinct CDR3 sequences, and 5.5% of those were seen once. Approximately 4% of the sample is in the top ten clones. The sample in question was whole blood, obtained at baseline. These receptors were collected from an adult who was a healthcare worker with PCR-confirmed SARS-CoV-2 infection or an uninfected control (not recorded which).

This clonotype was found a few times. The CDR3 DNA reads as TGTGCCACCCGAGGAGGGGCGGACATTCAGTACTTC. The encoded protein is CATRGGADIQYF. The chain uses TRBV28 and TRBJ2-4; a possible D gene is TRBD2 (6 bases). Germline assignment: CDR1 MDHEN and CDR2 SYDVKM. The CDR3 runs 12 residues. V was pared by 10 bases and J by 8 bases, with 15 bases between.

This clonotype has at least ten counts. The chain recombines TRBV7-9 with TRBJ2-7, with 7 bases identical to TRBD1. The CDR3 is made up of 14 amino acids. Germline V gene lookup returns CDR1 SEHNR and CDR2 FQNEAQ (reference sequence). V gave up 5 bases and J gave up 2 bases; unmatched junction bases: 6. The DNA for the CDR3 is TGTGCCAGCAGCCCCAGGGACAGAGCCTACGAGCAGTACTTC. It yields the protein CASSPRDRAYEQYF. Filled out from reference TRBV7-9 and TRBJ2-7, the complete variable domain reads DTGVSQNPRHKITKRGQNVTFRCDPISEHNRLYWYRQTLGQGPEFLTYFQNEAQLEKSRLLSDRFSAERPKGSFSTLEIQRTEQGDSAMYLCASSPRDRAYEQYFGPGTRLTVT.

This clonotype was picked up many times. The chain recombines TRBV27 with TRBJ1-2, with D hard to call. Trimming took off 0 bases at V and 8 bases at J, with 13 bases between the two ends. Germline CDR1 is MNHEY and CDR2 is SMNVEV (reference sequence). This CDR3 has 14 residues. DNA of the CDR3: TGTGCCAGCAGTTTATCGACCCTCCAGGAAGGCTACACCTTC. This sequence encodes CASSLSTLQEGYTF.

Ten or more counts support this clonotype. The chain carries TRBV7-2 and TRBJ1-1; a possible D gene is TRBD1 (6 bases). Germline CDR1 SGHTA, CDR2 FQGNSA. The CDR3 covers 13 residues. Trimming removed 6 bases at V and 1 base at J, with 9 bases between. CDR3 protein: CASSQGRNTEAFF. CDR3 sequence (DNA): TGTGCCAGCAGTCAGGGGAGGAACACTGAAGCTTTCTTT.

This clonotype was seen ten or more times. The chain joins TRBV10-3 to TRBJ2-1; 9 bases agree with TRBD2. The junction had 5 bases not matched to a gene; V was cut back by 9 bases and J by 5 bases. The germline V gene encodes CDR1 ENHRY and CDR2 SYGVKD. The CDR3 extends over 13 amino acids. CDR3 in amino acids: CAIGTSPDNEQFF. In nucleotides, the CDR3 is TGTGCCATTGGGACTAGCCCCGACAATGAGCAGTTCTTC.

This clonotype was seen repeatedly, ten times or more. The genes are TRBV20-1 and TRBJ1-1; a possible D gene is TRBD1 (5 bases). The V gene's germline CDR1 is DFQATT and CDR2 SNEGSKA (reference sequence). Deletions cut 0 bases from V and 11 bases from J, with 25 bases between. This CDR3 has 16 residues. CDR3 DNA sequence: TGCAGTGCTAGAGATTTCGACAGCGGGTCAACTTTTGGCGCTTTCTTT. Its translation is CSARDFDSGSTFGAFF.

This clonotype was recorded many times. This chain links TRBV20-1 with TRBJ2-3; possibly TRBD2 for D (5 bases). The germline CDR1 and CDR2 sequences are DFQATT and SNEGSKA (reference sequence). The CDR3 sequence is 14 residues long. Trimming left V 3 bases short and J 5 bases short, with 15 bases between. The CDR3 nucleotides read TGCAGTGCTAGCCCCTTGAGTAGCGTAGATACGCAGTATTTT. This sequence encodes CSASPLSSVDTQYF.

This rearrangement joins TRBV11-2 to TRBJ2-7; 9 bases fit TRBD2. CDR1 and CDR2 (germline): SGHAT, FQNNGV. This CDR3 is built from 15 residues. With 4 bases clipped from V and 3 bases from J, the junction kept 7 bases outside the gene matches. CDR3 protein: CASSSPSGVFYEQYF. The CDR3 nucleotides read TGTGCCAGCAGCTCACCTAGCGGGGTATTCTACGAGCAGTACTTC.

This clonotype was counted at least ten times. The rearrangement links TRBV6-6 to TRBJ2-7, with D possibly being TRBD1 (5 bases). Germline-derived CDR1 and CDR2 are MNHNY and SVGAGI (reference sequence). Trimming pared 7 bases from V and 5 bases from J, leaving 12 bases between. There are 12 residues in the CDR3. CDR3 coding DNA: TGTGCCAGCACAACAGGCCGGAACGAGCAGTACTTC. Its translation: CASTTGRNEQYF.

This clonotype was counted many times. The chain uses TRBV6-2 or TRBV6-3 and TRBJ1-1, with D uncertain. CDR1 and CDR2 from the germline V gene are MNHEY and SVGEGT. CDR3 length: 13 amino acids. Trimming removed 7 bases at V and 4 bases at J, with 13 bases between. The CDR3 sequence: CASTWSGGTEAFF. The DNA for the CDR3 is TGTGCCAGCACCTGGTCGGGTGGCACTGAAGCTTTCTTT.

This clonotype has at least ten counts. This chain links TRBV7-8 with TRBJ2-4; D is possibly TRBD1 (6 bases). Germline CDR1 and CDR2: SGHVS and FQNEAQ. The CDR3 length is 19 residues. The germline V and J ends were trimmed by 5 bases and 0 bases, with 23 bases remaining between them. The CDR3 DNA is TGTGCCAGCAGCCCAAAGGACAGACAGTCTAGTACAGCCAAAAACATTCAGTACTTC. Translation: CASSPKDRQSSTAKNIQYF. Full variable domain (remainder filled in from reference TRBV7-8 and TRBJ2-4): GAGVSQSPRYKVAKRGQDVALRCDPISGHVSLFWYQQALGQGPEFLTYFQNEAQLDKSGLPSDRFFAERPEGSVSTLKIQRTQQEDSAVYLCASSPKDRQSSTAKNIQYFGAGTRLSVL.